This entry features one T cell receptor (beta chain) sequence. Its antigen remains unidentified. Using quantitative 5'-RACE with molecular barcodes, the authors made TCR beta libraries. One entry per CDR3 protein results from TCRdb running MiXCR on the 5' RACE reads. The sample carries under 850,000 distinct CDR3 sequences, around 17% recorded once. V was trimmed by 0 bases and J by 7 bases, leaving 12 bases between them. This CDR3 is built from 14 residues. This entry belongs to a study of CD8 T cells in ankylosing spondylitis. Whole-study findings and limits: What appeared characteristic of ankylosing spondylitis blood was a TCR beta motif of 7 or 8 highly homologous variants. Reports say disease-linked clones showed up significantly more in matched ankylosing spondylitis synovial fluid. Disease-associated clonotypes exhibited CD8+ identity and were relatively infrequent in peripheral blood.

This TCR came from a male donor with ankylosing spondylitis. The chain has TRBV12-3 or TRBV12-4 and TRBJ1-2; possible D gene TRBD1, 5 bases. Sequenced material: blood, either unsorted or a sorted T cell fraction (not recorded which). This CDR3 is CASSLALSGPGYTF. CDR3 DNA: TGTGCCAGCAGTTTAGCGCTGTCAGGGCCTGGCTACACCTTC.